These 32 T cell receptor beta chains share one sample of origin, sequenced in a study of vaccination effects on CD4 cells after COVID-19. Antigen-specific CD4+ T cells were first expanded with viral peptide pools by the ViraFEST assay and only then sequenced. The culture ran for 10 days, and then CD4+ T cells were isolated. Participants got two doses of BNT162b2 or mRNA-1273 vaccine. Their antigens are not known. Measured with immunoSEQ multiplex PCR; TCRdb has only the in-frame clones, and not every one. The data hold 70,000 to 85,000 clones, with around 80% observed a single time. Specimen: CD4+ T cells from PBMCs cultured with HCoV-229E spike peptides, collected after COVID-19 vaccination. All receptors come from a human donor who received a COVID-19 vaccine.

This clone was detected only once. CDR3: CASSLSTGTNTGELFF. The CDR3 DNA sequence: TGTGCCAGCAGCTTATCTACCGGAACGAACACCGGGGAGCTGTTTTTT. The V gene is TRBV5-5, the J gene TRBJ2-2; no clear D. The germline V and J ends were trimmed by 2 bases and 0 bases, with 11 bases remaining between them. Germline CDR1 is SGHKS and CDR2 is YYEKEE (reference sequence). The CDR3 is made up of 16 amino acids.

The J gene is TRBJ2-5, the V gene TRBV7-2; D is unclear. Trimming took 0 bases from V and 4 from J, leaving 12 bases between them. The germline V gene encodes CDR1 SGHTA and CDR2 FQGNSA. The CDR3 is 15 amino acids. The CDR3 DNA sequence: TGTGCCAGCAGCTTAGCTCTGGCAAGTAGAGAGACCCAGTACTTC. Translating gives CASSLALASRETQYF.

This clone came up a few times. The DNA of the CDR3 is TGTGCCAGCAGCCAAGATCTGAGGTGGAACACTGAAGCTTTCTTT. It encodes CASSQDLRWNTEAFF. The chain uses TRBV14 and TRBJ1-1; no firm D call. The CDR3 spans 15 residues. CDR1 and CDR2 (germline): SGHDN, FVKESK. V was pared by 0 bases and J by 1 base, with 9 bases between.

V usage is TRBV29-1 and J usage is TRBJ2-2; D is possibly TRBD1 or TRBD2 (6 bases each). V lost 4 bases and J 7 bases, leaving 10 bases between the germline ends. The CDR3 extends over 12 amino acids. Germline V gene data show CDR1 as SQVTM and CDR2 as ANQGSEA. CDR3 residues: CSVGRGDGELFF. The CDR3 DNA reads as TGCAGCGTTGGAAGGGGGGACGGGGAGCTGTTTTTT.

Only a few counts were recorded for this clone. V gene TRBV27 combines with J gene TRBJ1-2, with D possibly matching TRBD1 (5 bases). Germline lookup yields CDR1 MNHEY and CDR2 SMNVEV (reference sequence). V lost 6 bases to trimming and J lost 8 bases, with 16 bases between them. The CDR3 is made up of 13 amino acids. CDR3 residues: CASRQGPVGGYTF. The DNA for the CDR3 is TGTGCCAGCAGGCAGGGACCCGTGGGGGGCTACACCTTC.

The gene calls are TRBV4-3 and TRBJ1-2; D is unresolved. V lost 0 bases to trimming and J lost 4 bases, with 9 bases between them. The CDR3 covers 14 residues. CDR1 and CDR2 from the germline V gene are LGHNA and YSLEER. The chain's CDR3 is CASSQDAKGYGYTF. The CDR3 DNA reads TGCGCCAGCAGCCAAGATGCCAAGGGCTATGGCTACACCTTC.

This clone was counted once. This chain uses TRBV24-1 with TRBJ2-7; D might be TRBD2 (5 bases). Germline CDR1 reads KGHDR; CDR2 reads SFDVKD. The CDR3 runs to 13 residues. The V end was cut by 10 bases, the J end by 3 bases, with 15 bases between. The CDR3 is CATRPGSDYEQYV. The CDR3 DNA reads as TGTGCCACGAGACCGGGAAGTGACTACGAGCAGTACGTC.

The rearrangement links TRBV15 to TRBJ2-1; D unresolved. The CDR3 loop spans 13 amino acids. Deletions cut 1 base from V and 11 bases from J, with 12 bases between. CDR1 and CDR2 from the germline V gene are LNHNV and YYDKDF (reference sequence). CDR3 residues: CATSRASVSQQFF. CDR3 DNA sequence: TGTGCCACCAGCAGAGCTTCGGTTTCCCAGCAGTTCTTC.

The V call is TRBV10-3, the J call TRBJ2-5, with 7 bases that match TRBD1. Germline loops: CDR1 ENHRY, CDR2 SYGVKD. With V trimmed by 6 bases and J by 5 bases, 24 bases remained unmatched. The CDR3 length is 19 residues. CDR3 DNA sequence: TGTGCCATCAGCGAGGGGGCCAAGACCGGGACAAACGCAAGGGAGACCCAGTACTTC. Encoded protein: CAISEGAKTGTNARETQYF.

The gene calls are TRBV24-1 and TRBJ2-3, with no clear D. Deletions cut 8 bases from V and 6 bases from J, with 8 bases between. The CDR3 contains 11 residues. Germline CDR1 and CDR2: KGHDR and SFDVKD. The CDR3 sequence: CATTQADTQYF. The CDR3 DNA reads as TGTGCCACCACCCAGGCGGATACGCAGTATTTT.

This clone was recorded a few times. This chain connects TRBV19 to TRBJ1-5; D unclear. Trimming removed 5 bases at V and 4 bases at J, with 9 bases between. The CDR3 loop spans 13 amino acids. The V gene's germline CDR1 is LNHDA and CDR2 SQIVND (reference sequence). CDR3 amino acids: CASSWHRNQPQHF. Written as DNA, the CDR3 is TGTGCCAGTAGTTGGCATCGGAATCAGCCCCAGCATTTT.

This chain links TRBV10-2 with TRBJ2-7, with a weak D call TRBD2 (5 bases). The CDR3 covers 13 residues. Trimming took 6 bases from V and 7 from J, leaving 16 bases between them. Germline CDR1 reads WSHSY; CDR2 reads SAAADI. Here the CDR3 DNA reads TGCGCCAGCAGAGGAGGCCGCCGGGGAGAGCAGTACGTC. Residues: CASRGGRRGEQYV.

This rearrangement joins TRBV5-1 to TRBJ1-6; tentatively, D is TRBD1 (5 bases). CDR1 and CDR2 from the germline V gene are SGHRS and YFSETQ. The CDR3 extends over 17 amino acids. V lost 1 base and J lost 0, with 11 bases in between. Here the CDR3 reads CASSLSDMSSYNSPLHF. CDR3 sequence (DNA): TGCGCCAGCAGCTTGTCGGACATGAGCTCCTATAATTCACCCCTCCACTTT.

This clone was detected only a few times. The chain couples TRBV4-2 to TRBJ1-6, with 9 nucleotides matching TRBD1. V lost 5 bases and J lost 11; bases outside the gene matches: 10. Germline V gene lookup returns CDR1 LGHNA and CDR2 YNFKEQ. The CDR3 is 15 residues long. Here the CDR3 reads CASSATGTGNPPLHF. DNA of the CDR3: TGTGCCAGCAGCGCGACCGGGACAGGGAATCCACCCCTCCACTTT.

This sequence joins TRBV5-1 and TRBJ1-3, with D possibly being TRBD1 (5 bases). Trimming pared 0 bases from V and 0 bases from J, leaving 13 bases between. CDR3 length equals 17 residues. Germline loops: CDR1 SGHRS, CDR2 YFSETQ. The CDR3 sequence is CASSLVGREGSGNTIYF. The CDR3 DNA reads TGCGCCAGCAGCTTGGTCGGCAGGGAAGGCTCTGGAAACACCATATATTTT. Full variable domain (rest looked up from reference TRBV5-1 and TRBJ1-3): KAGVTQTPRYLIKTRGQQVTLSCSPISGHRSVSWYQQTPGQGLQFLFEYFSETQRNKGNFPGRFSGRQFSNSRSEMNVSTLELGDSALYLCASSLVGREGSGNTIYFGEGSWLTVV.

The rearrangement links TRBV19 to TRBJ2-2; 7 bases map to TRBD1. Trimming took 3 bases from V and 6 from J; bases not matched to a gene: 4. Germline loops: CDR1 LNHDA, CDR2 SQIVND (reference sequence). The CDR3 has 14 amino acids. CDR3 sequence: CASSIAQGAGELFF. The CDR3 nucleotides are TGTGCCAGTAGTATCGCGCAGGGGGCCGGGGAGCTGTTTTTT.

This clone was seen more than once but under ten times. V usage is TRBV7-8 and J usage is TRBJ2-5; possibly TRBD1 for D (5 bases). There are 14 residues in the CDR3. V shed 5 bases and J shed 1 base, with 11 bases lying between them. CDR1 and CDR2 from the germline V gene are SGHVS and FQNEAQ. The CDR3 loop is CASSRRVGQETQYF. Written as DNA, the CDR3 is TGTGCCAGCAGCCGCAGGGTGGGCCAAGAGACCCAGTACTTC.

The chain links TRBV24-1 to TRBJ2-5, with 14 bases matching TRBD2. Germline lookup yields CDR1 KGHDR and CDR2 SFDVKD. The junction had 16 bases not matched to a gene; V was cut back by 3 bases and J by 5 bases. This CDR3 is 20 amino acids long. The CDR3 reads CATSDTTSGGANIWEETQYF. CDR3 DNA: TGTGCCACCAGTGATACGACTAGCGGGGGGGCTAATATCTGGGAGGAGACCCAGTACTTC.

The chain is built from TRBV5-1 and TRBJ1-3, with 9 bases identical to TRBD1. Germline V gives CDR1 SGHRS, CDR2 YFSETQ. The J segment lost 8 bases and the V segment lost 0 bases, leaving 9 bases of the junction unmatched. This CDR3 has 16 residues. CDR3 nucleotides: TGCGCCAGCAGCTTGGATTACAGGGGGCCGAAGGACACCATATATTTT. Translated: CASSLDYRGPKDTIYF.

This clone was counted a few times. J is TRBJ1-2 and V is TRBV5-6; 9 bases are a match to TRBD1. The CDR3 runs 15 residues. CDR1 is SGHDT, CDR2 YYEEEE, per germline. Unmatched junction bases numbered 12, after V lost 4 bases and J lost 8 bases. The CDR3 loop is CASSRQAGTGWGYTF. CDR3 sequence (DNA): TGTGCCAGCAGCCGACAGGCCGGGACAGGGTGGGGCTACACCTTC.

This rearrangement joins TRBV7-2 to TRBJ2-5; D ambiguous. CDR1 is SGHTA, CDR2 FQGNSA, per germline. The CDR3 is made up of 14 amino acids. With 1 base removed from V and 5 bases from J, the gap between germline ends came to 11 bases. The CDR3 bases are TGTGCCAGCAGCTTAGGGACCTTGCGGGAGACCCAGTACTTC. Its translation: CASSLGTLRETQYF.

The chain recombines TRBV2 with TRBJ2-1; 7 positions match TRBD2. The CDR3 extends over 13 amino acids. The V gene's germline CDR1 is SNHLY and CDR2 FYNNEI. Unmatched junction bases numbered 5, after V lost 5 bases and J lost 7 bases. Written as DNA, the CDR3 is TGTGCCAGCAGTCAGACTAGCTCGAATGAGCAGTTCTTC. Translation gives CASSQTSSNEQFF. Filled out from reference TRBV2 and TRBJ2-1, the complete variable domain reads EPEVTQTPSHQVTQMGQEVILRCVPISNHLYFYWYRQILGQKVEFLVSFYNNEISEKSEIFDDQFSVERPDGSNFTLKIRSTKLEDSAMYFCASSQTSSNEQFFGPGTRLTVL.

The V gene is TRBV7-2, the J gene TRBJ2-5; D not resolved. The CDR3 runs 15 residues. Trimming took 4 bases from V and 5 from J, leaving 17 bases between them. Germline V CDR1 and CDR2: SGHTA, FQGNSA. Here the CDR3 reads CASSSRWSEWETQYF. CDR3 in DNA: TGTGCCAGCAGCTCGCGGTGGTCGGAATGGGAGACCCAGTACTTC.

The chain joins TRBV12-1 to TRBJ2-2; the table's TRBD1 call for D was not verified on the DNA. TRBV12-1 is deemed a pseudogene. This CDR3 has 12 residues. The CDR3 sequence: CASSWGAGELFF. In DNA form, the CDR3 reads TGTGCCAGCAGTTGGGGCGCCGGGGAGCTGTTTTTT.

The chain has TRBV18 and TRBJ2-5; no definite D call. The CDR3 loop spans 14 amino acids. V was shortened by 4 bases and J by 1 base, with 10 bases between the two germline ends. CDR1 and CDR2 (germline): KGHSH, LQKENI. This CDR3 reads CASSQQNSQETQYF. CDR3 in DNA: TGTGCCAGCTCACAACAGAACAGCCAAGAGACCCAGTACTTC.

V gene TRBV7-9 combines with J gene TRBJ2-1; D is perhaps TRBD1 (6 bases). The V end lost 2 bases, the J end lost 6 bases, and 14 bases lay between the germline ends. The CDR3 is made up of 15 amino acids. The germline V gene has CDR1 SEHNR and CDR2 FQNEAQ (reference sequence). CDR3 DNA sequence: TGTGCCAGCAGCTTACAACAGGGCAGAGGCAATGAGCAGTTCTTC. It yields the protein CASSLQQGRGNEQFF.

This clone was observed once. The V call is TRBV6-5, the J call TRBJ1-1, with D possibly matching TRBD1 (6 bases). V lost 5 bases and J lost 1, with 11 bases in between. This CDR3 is built from 14 residues. Looked up from germline, CDR1 is MNHEY and CDR2 is SVGAGI. DNA of the CDR3: TGTGCCAGCAGTCCGGACAGAGCGAACACTGAAGCTTTCTTT. This codes for CASSPDRANTEAFF.

The chain carries TRBV7-9 and TRBJ1-3; D is ambiguous. The CDR3 has 14 residues. The V and J ends lost 2 bases and 4 bases respectively, with 9 bases between them. Looked up from germline, CDR1 is SEHNR and CDR2 is FQNEAQ (reference sequence). The CDR3 bases are TGTGCCAGCAGCTTAAGAGAGCAGGGAAACACCATATATTTT. Protein product: CASSLREQGNTIYF.

The chain recombines TRBV11-1 with TRBJ2-7; the D gene is possibly TRBD1 (6 bases). Per the germline V gene, CDR1 is SGHAT and CDR2 is FQDESV (reference sequence). The CDR3 totals 16 residues. V lost 4 bases to trimming and J lost 0 bases, with 16 bases between them. CDR3 sequence (DNA): TGTGCCAGCAGCTCCCGACGACAGGCTAGCTCCTACGAGCAGTACGTC. This translates into CASSSRRQASSYEQYV.

This clone was recorded only once. The chain joins TRBV18 to TRBJ2-3, with 9 bases that match TRBD2. J was trimmed by 6 bases and V by 3 bases; bases with no gene match: 10. The CDR3 runs 16 residues. CDR1 and CDR2 (germline): KGHSH, LQKENI. This CDR3 reads CASSPLGGGALDTQYF. DNA of the CDR3: TGTGCCAGCTCACCTCTCGGCGGGGGGGCCTTGGATACGCAGTATTTT. Full variable domain (missing parts from reference TRBV18 and TRBJ2-3): NAGVMQNPRHLVRRRGQEARLRCSPMKGHSHVYWYRQLPEEGLKFMVYLQKENIIDESGMPKERFSAEFPKEGPSILRIQQVVRGDSAAYFCASSPLGGGALDTQYFGPGTRLTVL.

V gene TRBV29-1 combines with J gene TRBJ1-4; no reliable D call. CDR3 length: 14 amino acids. Germline V gives CDR1 SQVTM, CDR2 ANQGSEA. V lost 3 bases and J lost 8, with 16 bases in between. For the CDR3, the DNA is TGCAGCGTTGAGGGCAACCTAGTGGGGGAAAAACTGTTTTTT. This translates into CSVEGNLVGEKLFF.

This clone was seen only a few times. The chain uses TRBV5-1 and TRBJ2-2, with a tentative D call TRBD2 (5 bases). Germline V gene lookup returns CDR1 SGHRS and CDR2 YFSETQ. The V gene lost 4 bases and the J gene lost 2 bases, with 12 bases spanning the gap. This CDR3 is built from 15 residues. The CDR3 nucleotides are TGCGCCAGCAGCGGAGGACCCCCCAACACCGGGGAGCTGTTTTTT. It encodes CASSGGPPNTGELFF. The full variable domain, its missing parts supplied by reference TRBV5-1 and TRBJ2-2, is KAGVTQTPRYLIKTRGQQVTLSCSPISGHRSVSWYQQTPGQGLQFLFEYFSETQRNKGNFPGRFSGRQFSNSRSEMNVSTLELGDSALYLCASSGGPPNTGELFFGEGSRLTVL.